This T cell receptor (beta chain) was observed in a study of blood T cell repertoires in COVID-19. Study information: Material from acute and convalescent COVID-19 was sourced from the United States, Italy and Spain. The analysed material was cDNA or gDNA that came from T cells, B-cell-depleted T cells, or PBMCs.

This CDR3 has 14 amino acids. Original processing notes: Amplification with reference gene primers provided the estimates of nucleated cell counts. Only in-frame clones appear in the TCRdb table, and some are missing; sequencing was by immunoSEQ multiplex PCR. Clone size and the V and J calls come from that table; the DNA yielded D and trimming. The sample has over 150,000 clones; 85% are singletons. V gene TRBV21-1 combines with J gene TRBJ1-5; the table's D call TRBD1 went unverified against the DNA. TRBV21-1 is annotated as a pseudogene. The clonotype comes from a man aged 40-50 years with acute or convalescent COVID-19. The sequenced sample was peripheral blood. The CDR3 loop reads CASSKGSGSQPQHF. CDR3 bases: TGTGCCAGCAGCAAAGGATCAGGAAGTCAGCCCCAGCATTTT.